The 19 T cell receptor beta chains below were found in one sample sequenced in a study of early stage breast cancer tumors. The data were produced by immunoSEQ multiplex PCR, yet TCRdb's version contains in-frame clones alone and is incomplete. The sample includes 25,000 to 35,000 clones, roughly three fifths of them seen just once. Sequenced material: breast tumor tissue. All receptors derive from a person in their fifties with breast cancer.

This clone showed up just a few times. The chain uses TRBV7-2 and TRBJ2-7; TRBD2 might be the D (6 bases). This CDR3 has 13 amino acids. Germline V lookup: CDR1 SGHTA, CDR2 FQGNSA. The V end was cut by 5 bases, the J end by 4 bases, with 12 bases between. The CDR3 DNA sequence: TGTGCCAGCAGCCTCGGGACTCATTACGAGCAGTACTTC. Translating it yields CASSLGTHYEQYF.

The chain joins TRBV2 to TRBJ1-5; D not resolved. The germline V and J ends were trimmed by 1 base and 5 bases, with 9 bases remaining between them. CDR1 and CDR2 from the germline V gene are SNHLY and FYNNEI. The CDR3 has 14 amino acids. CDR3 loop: CASSEVGPDQPQHF. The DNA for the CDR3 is TGTGCCAGCAGTGAAGTAGGGCCGGATCAGCCCCAGCATTTT.

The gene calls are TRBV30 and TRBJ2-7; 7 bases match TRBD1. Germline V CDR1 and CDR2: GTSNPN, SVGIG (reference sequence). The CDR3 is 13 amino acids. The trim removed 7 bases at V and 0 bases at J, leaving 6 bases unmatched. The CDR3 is CALGQAYSYEQYF. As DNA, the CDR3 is TGTGCCTTAGGACAGGCATACTCCTACGAGCAGTACTTC.

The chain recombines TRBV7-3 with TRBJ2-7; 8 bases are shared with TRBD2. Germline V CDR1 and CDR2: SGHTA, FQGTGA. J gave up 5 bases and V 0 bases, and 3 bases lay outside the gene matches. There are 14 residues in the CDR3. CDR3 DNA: TGTGCCAGCAGCTTAACAGGGACTAGTCACGAGCAGTACTTC. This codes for CASSLTGTSHEQYF.

CDR3 sequence: CASSPQPGLLTNEQFF. The CDR3 nucleotides read TGTGCCAGCAGCCCTCAACCGGGACTTCTGACCAATGAGCAGTTCTTC. The chain carries TRBV7-3 and TRBJ2-1, with D possibly TRBD2 on 6 matching bases. Trimming took 5 bases from V and 6 from J, leaving 20 bases between them. The length of the CDR3 is 16 residues. Germline CDR1 reads SGHTA; CDR2 reads FQGTGA.

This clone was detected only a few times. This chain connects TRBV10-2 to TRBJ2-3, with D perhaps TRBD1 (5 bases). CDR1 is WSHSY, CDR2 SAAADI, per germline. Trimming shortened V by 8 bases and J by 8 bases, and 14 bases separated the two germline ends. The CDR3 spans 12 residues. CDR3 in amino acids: CASEGDQGTQYF. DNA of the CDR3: TGCGCCAGCGAAGGAGATCAGGGTACGCAGTATTTT.

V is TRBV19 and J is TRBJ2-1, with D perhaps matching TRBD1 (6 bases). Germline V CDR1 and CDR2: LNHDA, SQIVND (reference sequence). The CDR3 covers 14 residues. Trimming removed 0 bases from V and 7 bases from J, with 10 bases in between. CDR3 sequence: CASSIDLRGNEQFF. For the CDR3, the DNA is TGTGCCAGTAGTATAGACCTTAGGGGGAATGAGCAGTTCTTC.

CDR3 sequence: CASSSSGSHSYEQYF. CDR3 in DNA: TGTGCCAGCAGCTCAAGTGGGTCCCACTCCTACGAGCAGTACTTC. The V gene is TRBV7-2, the J gene TRBJ2-7; D is undetermined. From germline, CDR1 is SGHTA and CDR2 FQGNSA. The V and J ends lost 4 bases and 0 bases respectively, with 13 bases between them. CDR3 length: 15 amino acids.

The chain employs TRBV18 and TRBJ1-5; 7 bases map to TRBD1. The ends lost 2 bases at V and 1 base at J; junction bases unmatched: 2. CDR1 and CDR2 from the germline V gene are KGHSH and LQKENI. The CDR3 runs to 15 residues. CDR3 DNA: TGTGCCAGCTCACCAGAGACAGGGAGCAATCAGCCCCAGCATTTT. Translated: CASSPETGSNQPQHF.

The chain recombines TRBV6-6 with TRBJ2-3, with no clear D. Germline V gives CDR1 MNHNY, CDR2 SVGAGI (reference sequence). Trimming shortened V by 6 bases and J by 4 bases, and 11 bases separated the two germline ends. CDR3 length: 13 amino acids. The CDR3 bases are TGTGCCAGCAGCCGCGGCGGAGCAGATACGCAGTATTTT. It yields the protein CASSRGGADTQYF.

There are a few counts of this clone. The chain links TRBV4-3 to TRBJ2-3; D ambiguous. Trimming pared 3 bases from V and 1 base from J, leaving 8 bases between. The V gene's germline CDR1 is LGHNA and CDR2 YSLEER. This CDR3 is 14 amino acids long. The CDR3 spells CASSQNWGTDTQYF. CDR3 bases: TGCGCCAGCAGCCAGAATTGGGGCACAGATACGCAGTATTTT.

CDR3 in DNA: TGTGCCAGCAGCCCACTGGGACTAGCGGGTTCGGGCGCCAAAAACATTCAGTACTTC. Translating it yields CASSPLGLAGSGAKNIQYF. The chain couples TRBV9 to TRBJ2-4, with 12 bases matching TRBD2. Germline CDR1 is SGDLS and CDR2 is YYNGEE. J gave up 1 base and V 4 bases, and 12 bases lay outside the gene matches. This CDR3 comprises 19 residues.

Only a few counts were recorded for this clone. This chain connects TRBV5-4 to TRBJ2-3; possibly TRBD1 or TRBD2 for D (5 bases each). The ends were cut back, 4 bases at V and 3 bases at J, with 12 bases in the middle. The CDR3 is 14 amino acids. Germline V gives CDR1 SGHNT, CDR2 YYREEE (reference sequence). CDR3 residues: CASSEGTGTDTQYF. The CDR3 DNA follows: TGTGCCAGCAGCGAGGGAACAGGAACAGATACGCAGTATTTT.

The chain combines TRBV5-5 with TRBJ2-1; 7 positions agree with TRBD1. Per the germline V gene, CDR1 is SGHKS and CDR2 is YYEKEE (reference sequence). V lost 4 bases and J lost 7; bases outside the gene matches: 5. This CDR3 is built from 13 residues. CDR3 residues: CASSPLTGNEQFF. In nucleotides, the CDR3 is TGTGCCAGCAGCCCCCTGACAGGGAATGAGCAGTTCTTC.

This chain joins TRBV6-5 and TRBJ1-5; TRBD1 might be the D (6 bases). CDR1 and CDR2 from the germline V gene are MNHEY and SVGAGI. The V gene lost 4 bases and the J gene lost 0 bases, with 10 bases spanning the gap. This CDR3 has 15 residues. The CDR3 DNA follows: TGTGCCAGCAGTTCGGACAGCCATAGCAATCAGCCCCAGCATTTT. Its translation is CASSSDSHSNQPQHF.

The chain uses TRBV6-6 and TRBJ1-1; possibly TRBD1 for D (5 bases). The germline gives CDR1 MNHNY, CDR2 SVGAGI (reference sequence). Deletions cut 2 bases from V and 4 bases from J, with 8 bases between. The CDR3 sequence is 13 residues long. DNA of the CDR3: TGTGCCAGCAGTTACGGGGGATCCACTGAAGCTTTCTTT. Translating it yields CASSYGGSTEAFF.

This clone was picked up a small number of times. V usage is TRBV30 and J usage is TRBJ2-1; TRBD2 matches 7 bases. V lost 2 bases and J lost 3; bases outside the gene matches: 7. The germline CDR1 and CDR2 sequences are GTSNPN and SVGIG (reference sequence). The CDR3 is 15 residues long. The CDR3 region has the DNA TGTGCCTGGAGTCTGCGACTAGCTGGCTACAATGAGCAGTTCTTC. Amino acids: CAWSLRLAGYNEQFF.

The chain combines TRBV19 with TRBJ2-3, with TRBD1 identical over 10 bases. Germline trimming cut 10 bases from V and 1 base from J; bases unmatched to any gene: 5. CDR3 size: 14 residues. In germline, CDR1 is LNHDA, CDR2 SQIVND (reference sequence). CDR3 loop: CATGQGVGTDTQYF. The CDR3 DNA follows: TGTGCCACCGGACAGGGGGTTGGCACAGATACGCAGTATTTT.

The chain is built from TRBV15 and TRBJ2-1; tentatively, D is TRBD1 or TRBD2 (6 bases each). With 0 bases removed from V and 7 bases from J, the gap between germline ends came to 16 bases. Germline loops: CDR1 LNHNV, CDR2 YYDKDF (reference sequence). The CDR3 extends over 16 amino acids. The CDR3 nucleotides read TGTGCCACCAGCAGAGATGAAGGGGGACTTGGAAATGAGCAGTTCTTC. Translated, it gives CATSRDEGGLGNEQFF.